This T cell receptor beta chain comes out of a study of blood T cell repertoires in COVID-19. Study-level information: The samples span acute and convalescent COVID-19 from the United States, Italy and Spain. PBMCs, B-cell-depleted T cells, or T cells provided the cDNA or gDNA that made up the material.

In the original analysis: It was from reference gene primer amplification that nucleated cell counts were estimated. Produced via immunoSEQ multiplex PCR; TCRdb's table is partial and in-frame only. V, J and clone size derive from that table, while D and trimming were established from the DNA sequence. The sample carries some 57,000 clones, over 75% recorded once. V lost 0 bases and J 6 bases, leaving 15 bases between the germline ends. Germline V gene data show CDR1 as SGHRS and CDR2 as YFSETQ. The CDR3 extends over 15 amino acids. Specimen: peripheral blood. The chain employs TRBV5-1 and TRBJ1-1; TRBD1 might be the D (5 bases). The origin of this receptor is a human donor in a cohort sampled during active COVID-19. The CDR3 here is CASSLAPGGEAEAFF. The CDR3 DNA follows: TGCGCCAGCAGCTTGGCTCCGGGGGGAGAGGCTGAAGCTTTCTTT.